What follows are 6 T cell receptor beta chains derived from one specimen sequenced in a study of blood T cell repertoires in COVID-19. TCRdb keeps only in-frame clones here, not all; method: immunoSEQ multiplex PCR. This sample has 120,000 or so clones, with 82% found just once. Sequencing was carried out using peripheral blood. The origin of the receptors is a woman in her sixties or seventies with acute or convalescent COVID-19.

J is TRBJ2-3 and V is TRBV18; 11 nucleotides line up with TRBD2. The CDR3 runs 15 residues. The V gene's germline CDR1 is KGHSH and CDR2 LQKENI. Trimming removed 3 bases from V and 4 bases from J; junction bases left unmatched: 3. In DNA, the CDR3 is TGTGCCAGCTCACCGGGGGGACTAGCGGCAGATACGCAGTATTTT. As protein: CASSPGGLAADTQYF. The complete variable domain, with remaining parts taken from reference TRBV18 and TRBJ2-3, reads NAGVMQNPRHLVRRRGQEARLRCSPMKGHSHVYWYRQLPEEGLKFMVYLQKENIIDESGMPKERFSAEFPKEGPSILRIQQVVRGDSAAYFCASSPGGLAADTQYFGPGTRLTVL.

This chain links TRBV7-8 with TRBJ2-5; D is uncertain. CDR1 and CDR2 from the germline V gene are SGHVS and FQNEAQ. CDR3 length: 12 residues. Trimming took 1 base from V and 4 from J, leaving 4 bases between them. CDR3 bases: TGTGCCAGCAGCTTAGACGGAGAGACCCAGTACTTC. Protein: CASSLDGETQYF.

The V and J genes are TRBV5-5 and TRBJ2-1; D gene uncertain. The CDR3 loop spans 16 amino acids. Germline CDR1 reads SGHKS; CDR2 reads YYEKEE (reference sequence). Deletions cut 4 bases from V and 0 bases from J, with 14 bases between. The CDR3 DNA reads TGTGCCAGCAGCCGGGTCGGTTCAAGCTCCTACAATGAGCAGTTCTTC. Translating it yields CASSRVGSSSYNEQFF. The variable domain in full, with the rest retrieved from reference TRBV5-5 and TRBJ2-1, is DAGVTQSPTHLIKTRGQQVTLRCSPISGHKSVSWYQQVLGQGPQFIFQYYEKEERGRGNFPDRFSARQFPNYSSELNVNALLLGDSALYLCASSRVGSSSYNEQFFGPGTRLTVL.

This chain uses TRBV3-1 (or the pseudogene TRBV3-2) with TRBJ1-2; possible D gene TRBD1, 6 bases. V lost 5 bases, J lost 4 bases, and 23 bases lay in between. CDR1 and CDR2 (germline): LGHDT, YNNKEL (reference sequence). The CDR3 is made up of 17 amino acids. CDR3 coding DNA: TGTGCCAGCAGCTTACAGGGTGTGGGTTCGGGATCCTATGGCTACACCTTC. Protein: CASSLQGVGSGSYGYTF.

The J gene is TRBJ2-5, the V gene TRBV7-2; D is unclear. The germline V and J ends were trimmed by 1 base and 2 bases, with 8 bases remaining between them. Germline-derived CDR1 and CDR2 are SGHTA and FQGNSA. This CDR3 has 14 amino acids. Here the CDR3 reads CASSLGLLQETQYF. Here the CDR3 DNA reads TGTGCCAGCAGCTTAGGTTTGCTACAAGAGACCCAGTACTTC.

V is TRBV3-1 (or the pseudogene TRBV3-2) and J is TRBJ1-1; D gene unclear. V lost 2 bases and J 12 bases, leaving 16 bases between the germline ends. CDR1 LGHDT and CDR2 YNNKEL come from the germline V gene (reference sequence). The length of the CDR3 is 13 residues. CDR3 nucleotides: TGTGCCAGCAGCCAAAAAGGACTCCCCGGAACTTTCTTT. Translated: CASSQKGLPGTFF.